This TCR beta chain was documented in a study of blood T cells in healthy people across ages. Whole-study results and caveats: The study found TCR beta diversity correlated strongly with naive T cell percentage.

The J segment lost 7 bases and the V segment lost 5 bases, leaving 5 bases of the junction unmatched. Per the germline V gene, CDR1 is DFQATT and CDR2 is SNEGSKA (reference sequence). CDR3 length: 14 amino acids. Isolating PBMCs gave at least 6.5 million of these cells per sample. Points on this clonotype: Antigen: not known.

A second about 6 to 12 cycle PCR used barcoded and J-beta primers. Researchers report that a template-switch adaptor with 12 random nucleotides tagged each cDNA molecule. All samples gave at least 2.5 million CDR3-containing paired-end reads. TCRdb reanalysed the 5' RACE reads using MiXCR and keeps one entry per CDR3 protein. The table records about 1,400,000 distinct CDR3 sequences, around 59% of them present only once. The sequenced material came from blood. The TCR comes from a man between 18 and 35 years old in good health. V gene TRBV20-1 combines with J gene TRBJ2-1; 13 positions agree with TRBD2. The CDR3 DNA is TGCAGTGCTCCGACTAGCGGGGGGTGGAATGAGCAGTTCTTC. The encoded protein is CSAPTSGGWNEQFF.